This T cell receptor (beta chain) was recorded in a study of cytomegalovirus exposure and HLA in healthy donors. The CDR3 is 13 amino acids. The junction had 6 bases not matched to a gene; V was cut back by 4 bases and J by 6 bases. In germline, CDR1 is SGHNT, CDR2 YYREEE (reference sequence). Primers for the PCR totalled 60 Vbeta and 13 Jbeta. Measured with immunoSEQ multiplex PCR; TCRdb has only the in-frame clones, and not every one. Of 180,000 or so clones in the sample, about two thirds were seen once. This clonotype was sampled from a human donor in good health. Sequencing used PBMCs. This chain connects TRBV5-4 to TRBJ2-7; 8 nucleotides agree with TRBD1. The DNA of the CDR3 is TGTGCCAGCAGCGGACAGGGCCCTTGCGAGCAGTACTTC. This translates into CASSGQGPCEQYF.